This passage covers 14 T cell receptor beta chains from one sample sequenced in a study of monozygotic twins with inflammatory bowel disease. TCRdb reworked the 5' RACE reads into one entry per CDR3 protein, no DNA. The listing records some 440,000 distinct CDR3 sequences. Input material: blood. The origin of the receptors is a human donor with ulcerative colitis or Crohn's disease, or a healthy co-twin of an affected twin (not recorded which).

CDR3: CASSLATGQPQHF. J is TRBJ1-5 and V is TRBV5-6; lacking DNA, the TRBD1 call made by TCRdb goes unchecked. The CDR3 extends over 13 amino acids. CDR1 is SGHDT and CDR2 is YYEEEE in the germline V gene.

V gene TRBV4-1 combines with J gene TRBJ2-3; TCRdb gives TRBD2 as the D gene, but with no DNA this cannot be confirmed. Germline loops: CDR1 MGHRA, CDR2 YSYEKL. The CDR3 is 18 residues long. The CDR3 region is CASSHPGTSGDYTDTQYF.

The rearrangement uses TRBV28 and TRBJ2-5; absent DNA, TCRdb's TRBD1 call cannot be checked. The CDR3 is made up of 17 amino acids. The germline gives CDR1 MDHEN, CDR2 SYDVKM. This chain's CDR3 is CASSLSRDRGLYETQYF.

The CDR3 spells CASSSGVAGADEQFF. This chain links TRBV6-2 or TRBV6-3 with TRBJ2-1; TCRdb names TRBD2, which stays unverified in the absence of DNA. This CDR3 is built from 15 residues. Germline V lookup: CDR1 MNHEY, CDR2 SVGEGT.

The chain couples TRBV4-2 to TRBJ2-1; checking the TCRdb D call of TRBD2 is not possible without DNA. Germline CDR1 reads LGHNA; CDR2 reads YNFKEQ. CDR3 size: 16 residues. CDR3 residues: CASSQDKAGGRNEQFF.

The V and J genes are TRBV6-2 or TRBV6-3 and TRBJ2-7; TCRdb names TRBD1, which stays unverified in the absence of DNA. The germline gives CDR1 MNHEY, CDR2 SVGEGT. The CDR3 is 14 amino acids. CDR3 loop: CASSSGDRGYEQYF.

CDR3 amino acids: CASSPDLANYGYTF. The chain uses TRBV5-4 and TRBJ1-2. Germline lookup yields CDR1 SGHNT and CDR2 YYREEE (reference sequence). The CDR3 runs to 14 residues.

This rearrangement joins TRBV21-1 to TRBJ2-5. TRBV21-1 is an annotated pseudogene. This CDR3 is built from 15 residues. The CDR3 region is CASSKVARNQETQYF.

This chain links TRBV7-2 with TRBJ2-1; TCRdb selects TRBD2, and the lack of DNA leaves this call unchecked. The CDR3 is 16 residues long. CDR1 SGHTA and CDR2 FQGNSA come from the germline V gene. CDR3 region: CASSPRLFSTYNEQFF. Using reference TRBV7-2 and TRBJ2-1 for the parts outside the CDR3, the full variable domain is GAGVSQSPSNKVTEKGKDVELRCDPISGHTALYWYRQSLGQGLEFLIYFQGNSAPDKSGLPSDRFSAERTGGSVSTLTIQRTQQEDSAVYLCASSPRLFSTYNEQFFGPGTRLTVL.

The gene calls are TRBV20-1 and TRBJ2-1; the TRBD2 assignment by TCRdb is unverifiable without DNA. The CDR3 runs to 12 residues. Looked up from germline, CDR1 is DFQATT and CDR2 is SNEGSKA (reference sequence). The CDR3 loop is CRGLAGNDEQFF.

The chain links TRBV6-5 to TRBJ2-7; the TCRdb call, TRBD2, lacks DNA for checking. Germline CDR1 MNHEY, CDR2 SVGAGI. This CDR3 contains 13 residues. The CDR3 sequence is CASIGSGGYEQYF.

The chain combines TRBV18 with TRBJ1-1. This CDR3 is 11 amino acids long. Germline V gene lookup returns CDR1 KGHSH and CDR2 LQKENI. The CDR3 spells CASSPGIEAFF.

The chain has TRBV5-1 and TRBJ2-4; TCRdb lists TRBD2, though no DNA is available to test this call. The CDR3 extends over 14 amino acids. Germline V gene sequence: CDR1 SGHRS, CDR2 YFSETQ. CDR3 protein: CASSLASSRGIQYF.

V and J are TRBV7-9 and TRBJ2-2; TCRdb outputs TRBD1, but without DNA this stays unchecked. CDR3 size: 15 residues. Germline V gene lookup returns CDR1 SEHNR and CDR2 FQNEAQ (reference sequence). CDR3 residues: CASSLRTGYAGELFF.